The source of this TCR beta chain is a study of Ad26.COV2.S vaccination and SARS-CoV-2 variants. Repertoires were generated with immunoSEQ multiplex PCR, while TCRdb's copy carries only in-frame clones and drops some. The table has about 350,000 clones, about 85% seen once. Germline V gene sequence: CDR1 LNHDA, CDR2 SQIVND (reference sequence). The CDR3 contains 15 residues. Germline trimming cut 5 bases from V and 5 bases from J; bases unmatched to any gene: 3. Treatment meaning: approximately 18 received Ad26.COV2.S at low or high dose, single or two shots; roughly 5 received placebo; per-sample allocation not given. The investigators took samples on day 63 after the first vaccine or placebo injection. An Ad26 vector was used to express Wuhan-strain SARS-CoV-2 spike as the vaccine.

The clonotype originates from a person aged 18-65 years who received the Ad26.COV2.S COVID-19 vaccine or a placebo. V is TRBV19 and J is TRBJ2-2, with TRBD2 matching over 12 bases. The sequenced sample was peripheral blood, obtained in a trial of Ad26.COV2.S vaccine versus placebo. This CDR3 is CASSELAGGTGELFF. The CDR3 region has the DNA TGTGCCAGTAGTGAGCTAGCGGGGGGGACCGGGGAGCTGTTTTTT.